Listed below are T cell receptor beta chains from one sample, sequenced in a study of cytomegalovirus exposure and HLA in healthy donors. Clones were sequenced by immunoSEQ multiplex PCR, and TCRdb holds only the in-frame ones, with some missing. This sample has 130,000 to 150,000 clones, with 60% to 85% found just once. The sequencing input was PBMCs. These receptors were taken from a woman between 40 and 50 years old in good health and CMV-seropositive. The conserved cysteine and the conserved F or W are not part of the CDR3 here. Each record gives: D gene, clone size, V gene, CDR3 protein. The D gene is left open where the match is weak. Only part of the rows carry a size: once, few, many, or a class if the clone is expanded.

>TRBD1|.|TRBV25-1
ASSGRQGDATNEKLF
>.|.|TRBV7-3
ASSQFSGSNEQF
>.|.|TRBV6-5
ASSATGGPYEQY
>TRBD1|.|TRBV19
ASSSPGGGSNQPQH
>.|.|TRBV7-9
ASSPSAGTQADGNTIY
>TRBD1|.|TRBV6-6
ASRMGQGQGYT
>TRBD2|.|TRBV4-1
ASSQAFLAGGPRYEQY
>TRBD1|.|TRBV10-3
AARDRGLAGYT
>.|.|TRBV11-2
ASSVTGMSEQY
>.|.|TRBV13
ASSLDPGANTGELF
>TRBD1|few|TRBV5-1
ASSLGGQGDTEAF
>TRBD1|.|TRBV5-5
ASSLEDRVLNYGYT
>.|.|TRBV7-9
SSSPDAAGVNEQY
>.|few|TRBV11-3
ASSSGVGANVLT
>.|.|TRBV19
ASSISASEFYNEQF
>TRBD1|.|TRBV18
ASSPTGVNTEAF
>.|.|TRBV2
ASRQTKNIQY
>.|.|TRBV9
ASSPSLNTEAF
>.|.|TRBV7-9
ASSSKREQGTLNTEAF
>.|.|TRBV2
ASSRDLGYEQY
>.|.|TRBV19
ASSGGNSGNTIY
>.|.|TRBV5-1
ASSFDRQGTQY
>.|.|TRBV9
ASSPGQSSTDTQY
>TRBD1|few|TRBV6-6
ASSSPDRGPGNTIY
>.|.|TRBV18
ASSPIMWAGTSDTQY
>TRBD2|.|TRBV7-2
ASSLTSGTVGEQF
>.|.|TRBV7-9
ASSPNSNTEAF
>.|.|TRBV7-3
ASSPSRGATDTQY
>TRBD2|.|TRBV6-1
ASSEGLAGGDTQY
>TRBD1|few|TRBV19
ASSRLGTDPYEQY
>.|.|TRBV27
ASSFAANYGYT
>.|.|TRBV5-5
ASSLASVDNWPYGYT
>.|.|TRBV9
ASSVAGGGENTGELF
>TRBD1|.|TRBV6-1
ASSGWDRGRGALH
>.|.|TRBV9
ASSGTGLAGTDTQY
>.|.|TRBV2
ASRPGALNQPQH
>TRBD1|few|TRBV5-1
ASSPGTGGYEQY
>TRBD1|.|TRBV29-1
SVDDRALDAF
>TRBD1|.|TRBV30
AWSPGTGRSGYT
>.|.|TRBV7-9
ASRSGSSDEKLF